These T cell receptor beta chains were read from a single sample in a study of metastatic and nonmetastatic thyroid tumors. TCRdb re-clonotyped the PCR reads via MiXCR. The sample shows approximately 16,000 clones, roughly 20% of them seen only once. Material: blood. Receptors were obtained from a female donor with papillary thyroid cancer or a benign thyroid nodule (not recorded which). Some clones in this sample may be carry-over from other donors' samples. Both conserved end residues are part of each CDR3. D genes are given only for firm matches. Not all rows give a size; the values are once, few, many and, for expanded clones, a class.

abundance: NA; v_gene: TRBV20-1; d_gene: NA; j_gene: TRBJ2-3; CDR3aa: CSARGFALGDTQYF; CDR3nt: TGCAGTGCTAGAGGGTTCGCACTGGGGGATACGCAGTATTTT
abundance: few; v_gene: TRBV27; d_gene: NA; j_gene: TRBJ2-1; CDR3aa: CASSSERSSRRVNEQFF; CDR3nt: TGTGCCAGCAGTTCCGAGCGATCCTCGAGGAGGGTAAATGAGCAGTTCTTC
abundance: NA; v_gene: TRBV4-3; d_gene: TRBD1; j_gene: TRBJ1-5; CDR3aa: CASSPHDRGSAPQHF; CDR3nt: TGCGCCAGCAGCCCACACGACAGGGGGTCTGCGCCCCAGCATTTT
abundance: many; v_gene: TRBV15; d_gene: NA; j_gene: TRBJ2-5; CDR3aa: CATSRIGGPGETQYF; CDR3nt: TGTGCCACCAGCAGAATAGGGGGGCCCGGGGAGACCCAGTACTTC
abundance: many; v_gene: TRBV12-5; d_gene: NA; j_gene: TRBJ2-6; CDR3aa: CASVPTEYSPLSSGANVLTF; CDR3nt: TGTGCTAGTGTTCCCACCGAATACTCGCCCTTGAGCTCTGGGGCCAACGTCCTGACTTTC
abundance: medium-sized; v_gene: TRBV2; d_gene: TRBD2; j_gene: TRBJ2-1; CDR3aa: CASRIAGLANEQFF; CDR3nt: TGTGCCAGCAGGATAGCGGGACTCGCAAATGAGCAGTTCTTC
abundance: medium-sized; v_gene: TRBV5-1; d_gene: TRBD2; j_gene: TRBJ2-1; CDR3aa: CASSSGTSGRIVDNEQFF; CDR3nt: TGCGCCAGCAGCTCCGGGACTAGCGGGAGGATTGTAGACAATGAGCAGTTCTTC
abundance: medium-sized; v_gene: TRBV20-1; d_gene: NA; j_gene: TRBJ2-2; CDR3aa: CSASGLGRTGELFF; CDR3nt: TGCAGTGCTAGTGGTCTCGGGAGAACCGGGGAGCTGTTTTTT
abundance: NA; v_gene: TRBV3-1; d_gene: NA; j_gene: TRBJ1-6; CDR3aa: CASSHWSSPLHF; CDR3nt: TGTGCCAGCAGCCACTGGTCCTCACCCCTCCACTTT
abundance: few; v_gene: TRBV6-5; d_gene: TRBD2; j_gene: TRBJ2-7; CDR3aa: CASSYLASGWDSYEQYF; CDR3nt: TGTGCCAGCAGTTATCTGGCTAGCGGGTGGGATTCCTACGAGCAGTACTTC
abundance: medium-sized; v_gene: TRBV2; d_gene: NA; j_gene: TRBJ1-6; CDR3aa: CASSERRDYSPLHF; CDR3nt: TGTGCCAGCAGTGAACGTAGGGATTATTCACCCCTCCACTTT
abundance: few; v_gene: TRBV7-3; d_gene: TRBD1; j_gene: TRBJ2-1; CDR3aa: CASSLGQGRDNEQFF; CDR3nt: TGTGCCAGCAGCTTAGGACAGGGAAGGGACAATGAGCAGTTCTTC
abundance: NA; v_gene: TRBV5-1; d_gene: NA; j_gene: TRBJ2-3; CDR3aa: CASKPGGTSTDTQYF; CDR3nt: TGCGCCAGCAAGCCCGGTGGAACTAGCACAGATACTCAGTATTTT
abundance: NA; v_gene: TRBV7-6; d_gene: NA; j_gene: TRBJ1-1; CDR3aa: CASSLGAENTEAFF; CDR3nt: TGTGCCAGCAGCTTAGGGGCAGAGAACACTGAAGCTTTCTTT
abundance: NA; v_gene: TRBV24-1; d_gene: TRBD1; j_gene: TRBJ1-5; CDR3aa: CATSDGQGVSSQPQHF; CDR3nt: TGTGCCACCAGTGATGGACAGGGGGTTAGTAGTCAGCCCCAGCATTTT
abundance: NA; v_gene: TRBV20-1; d_gene: NA; j_gene: TRBJ1-1; CDR3aa: CSAHRDLRNTEAFF; CDR3nt: TGCAGTGCTCACCGGGACCTACGGAACACTGAAGCTTTCTTT
abundance: many; v_gene: TRBV6-2/TRBV6-3; d_gene: NA; j_gene: TRBJ2-5; CDR3aa: CASSYGLFEGTQYF; CDR3nt: TGTGCCAGCAGTTACGGCCTATTCGAAGGGACCCAGTACTTC
abundance: NA; v_gene: TRBV30; d_gene: NA; j_gene: TRBJ2-2; CDR3aa: CAWGWKGGELFF; CDR3nt: TGTGCCTGGGGGTGGAAAGGAGGGGAGCTGTTTTTT